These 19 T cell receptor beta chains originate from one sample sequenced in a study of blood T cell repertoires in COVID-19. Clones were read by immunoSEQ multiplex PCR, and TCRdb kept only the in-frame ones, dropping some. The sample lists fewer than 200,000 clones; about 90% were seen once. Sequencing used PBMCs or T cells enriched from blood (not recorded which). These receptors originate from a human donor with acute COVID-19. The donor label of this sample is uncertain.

Written as DNA, the CDR3 is TGTGCCAGCAGTTTATCGTTTGAAACAGGGGGATTCACTGAAGCTTTCTTT. Its translation: CASSLSFETGGFTEAFF. The rearrangement joins TRBV27 to TRBJ1-1, with 8 positions matching TRBD1. CDR3 size: 17 residues. The V segment lost 0 bases and the J segment 4 bases; nucleotides outside the gene matches: 10. Germline CDR1 reads MNHEY; CDR2 reads SMNVEV (reference sequence).

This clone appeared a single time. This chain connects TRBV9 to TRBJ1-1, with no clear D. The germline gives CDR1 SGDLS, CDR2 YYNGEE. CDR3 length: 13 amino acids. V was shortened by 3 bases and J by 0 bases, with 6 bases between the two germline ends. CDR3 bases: TGTGCCAGCAGCGGTCAGGTGAACACTGAAGCTTTCTTT. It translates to CASSGQVNTEAFF.

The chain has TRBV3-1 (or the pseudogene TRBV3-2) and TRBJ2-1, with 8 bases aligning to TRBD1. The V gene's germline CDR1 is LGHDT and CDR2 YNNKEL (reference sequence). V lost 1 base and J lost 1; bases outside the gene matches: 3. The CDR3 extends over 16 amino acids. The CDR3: CASSQVRTGSYNEQFF. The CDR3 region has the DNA TGTGCCAGCAGCCAAGTCAGGACAGGGTCCTACAATGAGCAGTTCTTC.

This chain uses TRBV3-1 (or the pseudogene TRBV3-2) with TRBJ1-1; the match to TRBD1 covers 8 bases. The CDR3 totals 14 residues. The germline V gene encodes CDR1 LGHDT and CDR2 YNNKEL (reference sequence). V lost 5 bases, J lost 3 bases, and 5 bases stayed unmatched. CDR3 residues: CASSYRGSDTEAFF. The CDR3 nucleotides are TGTGCCAGCAGCTACAGGGGGAGTGACACTGAAGCTTTCTTT.

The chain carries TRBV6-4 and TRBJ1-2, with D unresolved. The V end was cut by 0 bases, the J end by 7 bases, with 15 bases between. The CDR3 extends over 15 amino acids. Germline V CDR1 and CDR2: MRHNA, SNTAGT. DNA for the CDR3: TGTGCCAGCAGTGACTCCCCTTACTCGGACTCTGGCTACACCTTC. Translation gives CASSDSPYSDSGYTF.

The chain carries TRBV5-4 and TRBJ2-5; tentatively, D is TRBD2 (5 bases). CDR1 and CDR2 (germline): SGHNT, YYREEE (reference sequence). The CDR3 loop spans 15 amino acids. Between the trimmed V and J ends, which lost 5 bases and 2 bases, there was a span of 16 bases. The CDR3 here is CASSLEEYGQETQYF. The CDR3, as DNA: TGTGCCAGCAGTCTGGAGGAGTACGGACAAGAGACCCAGTACTTC.

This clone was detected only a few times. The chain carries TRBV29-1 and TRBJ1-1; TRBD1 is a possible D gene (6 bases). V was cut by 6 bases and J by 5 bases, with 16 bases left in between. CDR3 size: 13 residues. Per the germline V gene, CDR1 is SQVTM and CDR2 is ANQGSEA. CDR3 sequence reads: CSVKGGARTEAFF. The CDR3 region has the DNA TGCAGCGTCAAAGGGGGGGCGCGGACTGAAGCTTTCTTT.

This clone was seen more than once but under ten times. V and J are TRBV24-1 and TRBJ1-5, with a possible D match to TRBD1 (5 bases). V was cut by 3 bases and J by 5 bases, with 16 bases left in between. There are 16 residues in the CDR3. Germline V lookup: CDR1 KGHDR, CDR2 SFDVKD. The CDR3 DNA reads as TGTGCCACCAGTGATCCGAAGGCAGGGTGGGATCAGCCCCAGCATTTT. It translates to CATSDPKAGWDQPQHF.

This CDR3 is CASSPDSYNYGYTF. In DNA, the CDR3 is TGCGCCAGCAGCCCGGACAGCTATAACTATGGCTACACCTTC. This chain links TRBV5-1 with TRBJ1-2, with D tentatively TRBD1 (6 bases). Trimming removed 4 bases from V and 1 base from J, with 11 bases in between. The CDR3 is 14 residues long. Germline-derived CDR1 and CDR2 are SGHRS and YFSETQ.

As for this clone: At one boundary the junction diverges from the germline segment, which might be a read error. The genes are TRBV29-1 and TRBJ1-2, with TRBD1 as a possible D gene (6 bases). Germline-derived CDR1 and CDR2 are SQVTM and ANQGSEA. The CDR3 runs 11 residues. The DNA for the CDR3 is TGCAGCGCTGAAGGGGGAGGTGGCTACACCTTC. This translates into CSAEGGGGYTF.

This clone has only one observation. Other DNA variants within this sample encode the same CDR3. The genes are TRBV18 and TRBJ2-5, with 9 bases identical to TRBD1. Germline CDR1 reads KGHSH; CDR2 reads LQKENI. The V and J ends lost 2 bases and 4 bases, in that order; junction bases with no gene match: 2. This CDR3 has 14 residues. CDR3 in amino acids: CASSPGQGRETQYF. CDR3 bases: TGTGCCAGCTCACCAGGACAGGGGCGAGAGACCCAGTACTTC.

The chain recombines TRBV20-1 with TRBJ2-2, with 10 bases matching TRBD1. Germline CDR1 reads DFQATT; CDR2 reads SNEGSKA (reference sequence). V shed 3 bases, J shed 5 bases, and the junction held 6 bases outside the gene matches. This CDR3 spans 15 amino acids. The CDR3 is CSASPGQGITGELFF. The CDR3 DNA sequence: TGCAGTGCTAGTCCGGGACAGGGGATTACCGGGGAGCTGTTTTTT.

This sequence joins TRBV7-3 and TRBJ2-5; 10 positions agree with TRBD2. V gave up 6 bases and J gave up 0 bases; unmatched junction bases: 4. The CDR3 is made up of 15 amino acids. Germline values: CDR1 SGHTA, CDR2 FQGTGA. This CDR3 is CASSSSGGYQETQYF. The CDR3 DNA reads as TGTGCCAGCAGTTCTAGCGGGGGATACCAAGAGACCCAGTACTTC.

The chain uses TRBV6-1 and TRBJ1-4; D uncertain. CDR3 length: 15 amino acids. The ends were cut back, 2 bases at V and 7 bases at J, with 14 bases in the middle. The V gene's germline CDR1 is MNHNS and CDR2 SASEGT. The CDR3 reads CASSENLLLREKLFF. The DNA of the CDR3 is TGTGCCAGCAGTGAAAATCTCCTACTCCGTGAAAAACTGTTTTTT.

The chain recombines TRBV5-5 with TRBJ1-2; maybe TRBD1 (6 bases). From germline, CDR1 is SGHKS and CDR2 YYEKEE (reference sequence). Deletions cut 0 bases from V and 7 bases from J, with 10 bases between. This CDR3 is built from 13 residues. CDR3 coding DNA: TGTGCCAGCAGCTTGGAGGGGGTCTTTGGCTACACCTTC. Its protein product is CASSLEGVFGYTF.

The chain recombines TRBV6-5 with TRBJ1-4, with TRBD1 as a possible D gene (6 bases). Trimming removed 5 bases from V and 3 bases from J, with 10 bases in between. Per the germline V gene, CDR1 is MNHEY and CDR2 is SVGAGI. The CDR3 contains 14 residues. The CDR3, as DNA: TGTGCCAGCAGTCCTGGACAGTCTAATGAAAAACTGTTTTTT. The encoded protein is CASSPGQSNEKLFF.

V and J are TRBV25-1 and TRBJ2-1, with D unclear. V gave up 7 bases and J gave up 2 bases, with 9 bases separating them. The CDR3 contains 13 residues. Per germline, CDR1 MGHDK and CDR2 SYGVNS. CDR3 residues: CASTVGPYNEQFF. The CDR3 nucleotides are TGTGCCAGCACCGTTGGCCCCTACAATGAGCAGTTCTTC.

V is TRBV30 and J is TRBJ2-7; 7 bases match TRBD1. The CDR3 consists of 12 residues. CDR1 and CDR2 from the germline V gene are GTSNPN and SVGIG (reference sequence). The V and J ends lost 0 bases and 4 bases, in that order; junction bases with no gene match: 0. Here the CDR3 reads CAWSVGQYEQYF. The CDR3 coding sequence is TGTGCCTGGAGTGTGGGACAGTACGAGCAGTACTTC.

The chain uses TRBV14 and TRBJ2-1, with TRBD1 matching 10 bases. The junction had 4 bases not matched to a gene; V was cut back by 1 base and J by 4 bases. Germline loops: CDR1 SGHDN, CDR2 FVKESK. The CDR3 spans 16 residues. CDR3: CASSQAGTGEYNEQFF. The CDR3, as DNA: TGTGCCAGCAGCCAAGCCGGGACAGGGGAGTACAATGAGCAGTTCTTC.